The TCR beta chain described here comes from a study of CD8+CD57+ T cells in acquired aplastic anemia. Across the study: Quantities of DNA derived from sorted CD4+ and CD8+ cells averaged about 3.2 ug. General study findings and limits: Shared by patients and controls, around 27 CD8+ CDR3s were abundant in patients.

Regarding this clonotype: Its antigen remains unidentified.

Previously, flow cytometry had revealed CD8+CD57+ cell expansion in the patients chosen for sequencing. Severe acquired aplastic anemia was diagnosed in all patients. At blood sampling, none of the patients had yet received therapy. V was pared by 4 bases and J by 1 base, with 13 bases between. From germline, CDR1 is KGHDR and CDR2 SFDVKD. This CDR3 has 15 residues. Profiling of TCR beta VDJ combinations and CDR3 sequences used genomic DNA as template. One entry per CDR3 protein, called by TCRdb with MiXCR from the reads. The sample contains approximately 80,000 distinct CDR3 sequences, 70% of which appear only once.

The sequence came from a human donor with aplastic anemia. Sequenced input: sorted CD4+, CD8+, or CD8+CD57+ T cells (not recorded which) from PBMCs. J is TRBJ2-7 and V is TRBV24-1, with a tentative D call TRBD1 (5 bases). CDR3: CATSEAGSISYEQYF. Here the CDR3 DNA reads TGTGCCACCAGTGAGGCAGGGTCTATTTCCTACGAGCAGTACTTC.